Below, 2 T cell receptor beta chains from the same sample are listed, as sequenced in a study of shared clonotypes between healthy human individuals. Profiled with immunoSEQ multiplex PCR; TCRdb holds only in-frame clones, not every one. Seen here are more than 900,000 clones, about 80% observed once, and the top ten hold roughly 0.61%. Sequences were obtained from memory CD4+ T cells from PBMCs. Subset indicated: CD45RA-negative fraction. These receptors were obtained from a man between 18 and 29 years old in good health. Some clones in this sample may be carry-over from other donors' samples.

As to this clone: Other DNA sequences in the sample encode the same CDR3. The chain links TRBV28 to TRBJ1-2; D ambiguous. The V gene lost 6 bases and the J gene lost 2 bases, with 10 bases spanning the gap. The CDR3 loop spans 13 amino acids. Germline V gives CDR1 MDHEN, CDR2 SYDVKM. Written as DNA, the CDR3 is TGTGCCAGCAGCAGGACCGGGAACTATGGCTACACCTTC. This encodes CASSRTGNYGYTF.

CDR3 DNA sequence: TGTGCCAGCAGCGTTACCCCCGGGACAGGGGCGAATGAGCAGTTCTTC. Protein product: CASSVTPGTGANEQFF. The chain carries TRBV9 and TRBJ2-1, with 10 bases aligning to TRBD1. Trimming took 2 bases from V and 7 from J; bases not matched to a gene: 9. The CDR3 length is 16 residues. Germline CDR1 and CDR2: SGDLS and YYNGEE.